These 18 T cell receptor beta chains were all obtained from the same sample, sequenced in a study of spatial heterogeneity in lung cancer. General study results and limits: How many expanded intratumoral alpha and beta TCRs were present tracked the tumor mutation count, which was a count of nonsynonymous mutations.

Their antigens remain unidentified. TCRdb re-derived calls from the 5' RACE reads in MiXCR, one entry per CDR3 protein. The sample includes 9,000 to 10,000 distinct CDR3 sequences, roughly 13% seen only once; the top ten take roughly an eighth. Stated time point: sample taken at primary tumor resection. This specimen was lung tumor tissue, taken at surgery. These receptors were obtained from a male donor with early-stage non-small cell lung cancer.

This clonotype was detected ten times or more. The chain combines TRBV14 with TRBJ2-5; D not certain. The CDR3 runs to 13 residues. Trimming cost V 1 base and J 5 bases, with 8 bases left between them. CDR1 and CDR2 (germline): SGHDN, FVKESK. This CDR3 is CASSQVGRETQYF. Written as DNA, the CDR3 is TGTGCCAGCAGCCAAGTTGGGCGGGAGACCCAGTACTTC.

This clonotype is termed medium-sized (0.01 to 0.1%). The genes are TRBV12-3 or TRBV12-4 and TRBJ2-1; 9 nucleotides match TRBD2. V dropped 5 bases and J dropped 6; count of bases not matched to a gene: 8. The CDR3 covers 15 residues. The CDR3 bases are TGTGCCAGCAGTCCCGGTAGCGGGGGTATCAATGAGCAGTTCTTC. This encodes CASSPGSGGINEQFF.

There are a few counts of this clonotype. The rearrangement joins TRBV28 to TRBJ1-1, with 7 bases lining up with TRBD1. V dropped 10 bases and J dropped 5; count of bases not matched to a gene: 10. This CDR3 has 13 amino acids. CDR1 is MDHEN and CDR2 is SYDVKM in the germline V gene. CDR3: CATLEGARTEAFF. CDR3 in DNA: TGTGCCACCCTGGAGGGGGCGCGGACTGAAGCTTTCTTT.

The sample holds many counts of this clonotype. V gene TRBV19 combines with J gene TRBJ2-1; TRBD2 agrees at 11 bases. This CDR3 spans 18 amino acids. Germline loops: CDR1 LNHDA, CDR2 SQIVND (reference sequence). With V trimmed by 3 bases and J by 0 bases, 7 bases remained unmatched. CDR3 DNA: TGTGCCAGTAGTATTCTAGCGGGAGGATCTAGCTCCTACAATGAGCAGTTCTTC. Protein: CASSILAGGSSSYNEQFF.

This clonotype was picked up many times. V gene TRBV27 combines with J gene TRBJ2-7; 13 bases agree with TRBD2. Germline trimming cut 0 bases from V and 4 bases from J; bases unmatched to any gene: 3. Per the germline V gene, CDR1 is MNHEY and CDR2 is SMNVEV (reference sequence). This CDR3 contains 16 residues. CDR3 DNA sequence: TGTGCCAGCAGTTTATCAGGACTAGCGGGAGCTTACGAGCAGTACTTC. The encoded protein is CASSLSGLAGAYEQYF.

Ten or more counts support this clonotype. V is TRBV20-1 and J is TRBJ2-7, with TRBD1 matching over 9 bases. The trim removed 6 bases at V and 1 base at J, leaving 4 bases unmatched. Germline lookup yields CDR1 DFQATT and CDR2 SNEGSKA (reference sequence). The CDR3 runs 13 residues. The CDR3 loop is CSATTGGSYEQYF. CDR3 nucleotide sequence: TGCAGTGCAACGACAGGGGGTTCCTACGAGCAGTACTTC.

This clonotype was recorded at least ten times. The V gene is TRBV7-9, the J gene TRBJ1-2; tentative D call: TRBD1 (5 bases). V gave up 0 bases and J gave up 2 bases, with 10 bases separating them. The CDR3 loop spans 15 amino acids. CDR1 and CDR2 (germline): SEHNR, FQNEAQ (reference sequence). CDR3 sequence reads: CASSLAAGKNYGYTF. In DNA, the CDR3 is TGTGCCAGCAGCTTAGCAGCAGGGAAGAACTATGGCTACACCTTC. The full variable domain, its missing parts supplied by reference TRBV7-9 and TRBJ1-2, is DTGVSQNPRHKITKRGQNVTFRCDPISEHNRLYWYRQTLGQGPEFLTYFQNEAQLEKSRLLSDRFSAERPKGSFSTLEIQRTEQGDSAMYLCASSLAAGKNYGYTFGSGTRLTVV.

This chain connects TRBV3-1 to TRBJ2-1; possible D gene TRBD2, 6 bases. V was shortened by 3 bases and J by 4 bases, with 13 bases between the two germline ends. From germline, CDR1 is LGHDT and CDR2 YNNKEL (reference sequence). This CDR3 has 15 amino acids. The CDR3 DNA sequence: TGTGCCAGCAGCCAGTTTGCGGGAATATACAATGAGCAGTTCTTC. Protein product: CASSQFAGIYNEQFF.

This clonotype was detected many times. This sequence joins TRBV28 and TRBJ1-5; the D is unclear. Germline V gene lookup returns CDR1 MDHEN and CDR2 SYDVKM. V was shortened by 4 bases and J by 5 bases, with 18 bases between the two germline ends. This CDR3 has 16 residues. CDR3 residues: CASSSLDNLGDQPQHF. Here the CDR3 DNA reads TGTGCCAGCAGTTCCCTAGACAATTTGGGCGATCAGCCCCAGCATTTT.

By sample fraction, this clonotype is medium-sized. The CDR3 loop is CASSLLVYRRVQLGNTEAFF. The CDR3 region has the DNA TGTGCCAGCAGTTTGTTGGTTTATAGAAGGGTACAGTTGGGGAACACTGAAGCTTTCTTT. The genes are TRBV12-3 or TRBV12-4 and TRBJ1-1; D is unresolved. The CDR3 contains 20 residues. Trimming removed 3 bases at V and 1 base at J, with 27 bases between.

At least ten counts were recorded for this clonotype. The chain combines TRBV12-3 or TRBV12-4 with TRBJ1-2; D is unclear. This CDR3 has 14 residues. Trimming left V 7 bases short and J 0 bases short, with 12 bases between. The CDR3 loop reads CASTLSTPNYGYTF. Here the CDR3 DNA reads TGTGCCAGCACCCTCAGCACCCCTAACTATGGCTACACCTTC.

This clonotype was counted many times. The CDR3 region has the DNA TGTGCCAGCAGCAGCGGACAGGGGGTCACAGATACGCAGTATTTT. This gives the protein CASSSGQGVTDTQYF. The chain employs TRBV5-4 and TRBJ2-3; TRBD1 matches at 10 bases. Germline CDR1 SGHNT, CDR2 YYREEE (reference sequence). Trimming at V came to 4 bases and at J to 2 bases, leaving 4 bases not matched to a gene. The CDR3 runs to 15 residues.

V and J are TRBV14 and TRBJ2-2; 8 positions agree with TRBD1. The V segment lost 1 base and the J segment 6 bases; nucleotides outside the gene matches: 7. CDR3 length: 16 residues. CDR1 SGHDN and CDR2 FVKESK come from the germline V gene. CDR3 coding DNA: TGTGCCAGCAGCCAAGTTCTCAGGGGGCGCGCCGGGGAGCTGTTTTTT. Translated: CASSQVLRGRAGELFF.

This clonotype appeared many times. The rearrangement links TRBV20-1 to TRBJ2-5, with D perhaps TRBD1 (6 bases). Germline CDR1 DFQATT, CDR2 SNEGSKA (reference sequence). V gave up 3 bases and J gave up 3 bases, with 20 bases separating them. CDR3 size: 16 residues. The CDR3 here is CSASSHQGRLEETQYF. CDR3 nucleotide sequence: TGCAGTGCTAGTTCGCATCAGGGGCGCCTCGAAGAGACCCAGTACTTC.

This clonotype was seen at least ten times. CDR3 nucleotide sequence: TGTGCCAGCAGCCATCTTGAGGGGGGCCAAGAGACCCAGTACTTC. Its translation is CASSHLEGGQETQYF. V gene TRBV4-2 combines with J gene TRBJ2-5; D tentatively reads TRBD1 or TRBD2 (6 bases each). This CDR3 is built from 15 residues. Trimming took off 3 bases at V and 1 base at J, with 12 bases between the two ends. Germline assignment: CDR1 LGHNA and CDR2 YNFKEQ.

The rearrangement joins TRBV12-3 or TRBV12-4 to TRBJ2-3, with D unresolved. The V gene lost 10 bases and the J gene lost 1 base, with 12 bases spanning the gap. The CDR3 consists of 13 residues. The CDR3 DNA is TGTGCCACCCATCTACCGGGCACAGATACGCAGTATTTT. As protein: CATHLPGTDTQYF.

Many counts were recorded for this clonotype. The J gene is TRBJ1-5, the V gene TRBV12-5; D ambiguous. Germline V CDR1 and CDR2: LGHNT, FRNRAP. V was trimmed by 4 bases and J by 4 bases, leaving 8 bases between them. The CDR3 loop spans 13 amino acids. The CDR3 sequence: CASGYAANQPQHF. The DNA for the CDR3 is TGTGCTAGTGGTTACGCGGCAAATCAGCCCCAGCATTTT.

This clonotype was observed many times. The V call is TRBV6-5, the J call TRBJ2-3; D is undetermined. The CDR3 loop spans 13 amino acids. CDR1 MNHEY and CDR2 SVGAGI come from the germline V gene. V lost 5 bases, J lost 0 bases, and 6 bases lay in between. The CDR3 protein is CASSPISTDTQYF. The DNA of the CDR3 is TGTGCCAGCAGTCCCATTAGCACAGATACGCAGTATTTT.